This is a list of T cell receptor beta chains from one sample in a study of glioma-infiltrating T cells. Each CDR3 protein is one row after TCRdb ran MiXCR on the multiplex PCR reads. The sample lists a few hundred thousand distinct CDR3 sequences, more than 35% occurring once. Sequencing input: glioma tissue, nonneoplastic brain tissue, or PBMCs (not recorded which). The receptors originated from a human donor with low-grade glioma or glioblastoma, undergoing nonglioma brain surgery, or in good health (not recorded which). Both conserved end residues are part of each CDR3. The order of the fields is V gene, clone size, CDR3 protein. Clone size is given for some rows only: seen once, a few or many times, or a class if the clone is expanded.

TRBV3-1 . CASRSGGRVEQFF
TRBV27 . CANSTGTGKIPGGYGYTF
TRBV2 . CASSAGNYSYEQYF
TRBV20-1 few CSAGREALLDTQYF
TRBV20-1 few CSGGQPPHREQYF
TRBV20-1 few CSARDGNSFEAFF
TRBV20-1 . CSARVGSLNEQFF
TRBV5-4 once CASSDPAGNTEAFF
TRBV5-1 . CASSFGTSGSQDTQYF
TRBV6-1 few CASSYVHNEQFF
TRBV7-2 few CASSLVQSAEGEQYF
TRBV20-1 many CSARVGNIDTEAFF
TRBV20-1 few CSAINPGQGYQPQHF
TRBV6-1 . CASSQRPPGLADNKQFF
TRBV25-1 . CASSERTVQGTDTQYF
TRBV20-1 . CSALEIQMNSEAFF
TRBV6-1 many CASKAARGTDTQYF
TRBV7-9 few CASSLNGAFF
TRBV4-1 few CASSQPGSQIAYEQYF
TRBV7-6 few CASSLFGDDTEAFF
TRBV15 many CATSPRTFYEQYF
TRBV4-1 once CASSQEGAGSTYNEQFF
TRBV28 few CASSKGDRKNEKLFF